This T cell receptor beta chain was captured in a study of blood T cell repertoires in COVID-19. The CDR3 spans 15 residues. Per the germline V gene, CDR1 is SGHDT and CDR2 is YYEEEE. V shed 2 bases and J 2 bases; nucleotides not matched to a gene: 3. Under the authors' procedure: Reference gene primer amplification gave estimated nucleated cell counts. Data came from immunoSEQ multiplex PCR; TCRdb stores just in-frame clones and leaves some out. The V and J calls and clone size were taken over from that table, and D and trimming were inferred from the DNA. The sample contains approximately 670,000 clones, 80% to 90% of which appear only once.

The clonotype comes from a woman younger than 35 with acute or convalescent COVID-19. The sequenced sample consisted of peripheral blood. The V gene is TRBV5-6, the J gene TRBJ1-2; 10 positions agree with TRBD1. The DNA for the CDR3 is TGTGCCAGCAGCTTCCGGGACAGGGGAAACTATGGCTACACCTTC. Translated: CASSFRDRGNYGYTF.